This entry lists 28 T cell receptor beta chains sequenced from one sample in a study of T cell responses to AZD1222 COVID-19 vaccine. Only in-frame clones appear in the TCRdb table, and some are missing; sequencing was by immunoSEQ multiplex PCR. Found here are around 77,000 clones, around 87% of them singletons; the top ten hold less than 25%. The sequenced sample was peripheral blood, obtained on day 0 of AZD1222 vaccination. All receptors derive from an adult in good health.

The rearrangement joins TRBV6-1 to TRBJ2-3; D is perhaps TRBD1 (5 bases). The CDR3 totals 15 residues. Germline V gene lookup returns CDR1 MNHNS and CDR2 SASEGT. V was pared by 1 base and J by 3 bases, with 11 bases between. The CDR3 region is CASSEVQGRTDTQYF. The DNA of the CDR3 is TGTGCCAGCAGTGAAGTCCAGGGAAGAACAGATACGCAGTATTTT.

This chain connects TRBV6-5 to TRBJ1-6; D is possibly TRBD1 (6 bases). Germline-derived CDR1 and CDR2 are MNHEY and SVGAGI. The CDR3 contains 14 residues. With 7 bases removed from V and 9 bases from J, the gap between germline ends came to 16 bases. In DNA form, the CDR3 reads TGTGCCAGCATTGGTGAGGGGGTGATTTCACCCCTCCACTTT. This encodes CASIGEGVISPLHF.

A single count supports this clone. The V gene is TRBV9, the J gene TRBJ1-4, with 11 bases lining up with TRBD1. This CDR3 is 15 amino acids long. With 2 bases clipped from V and 7 bases from J, the junction kept 4 bases outside the gene matches. Germline V gene data show CDR1 as SGDLS and CDR2 as YYNGEE. DNA for the CDR3: TGTGCCAGCAGCGTCGGGACAGGGGGAGGTGAAAAACTGTTTTTT. Translated, it gives CASSVGTGGGEKLFF.

The V call is TRBV10-2, the J call TRBJ1-1; D remains unclear. The CDR3 is made up of 14 amino acids. Germline assignment: CDR1 WSHSY and CDR2 SAAADI. V lost 5 bases and J lost 0, with 10 bases in between. CDR3 loop: CASSTYILNTEAFF. CDR3 nucleotide sequence: TGCGCCAGCAGTACGTATATCCTGAACACTGAAGCTTTCTTT.

The chain employs TRBV6-2 or TRBV6-3 and TRBJ1-5; possible D gene TRBD1, 6 bases. This CDR3 has 17 amino acids. Germline CDR1 is MNHEY and CDR2 is SVGEGT. With 2 bases removed from V and 3 bases from J, the gap between germline ends came to 17 bases. CDR3 DNA sequence: TGTGCCAGCAGTTACGGGGGGATACACAGGGACAATCAGCCCCAGCATTTT. Its protein is CASSYGGIHRDNQPQHF.

The gene calls are TRBV2 and TRBJ2-4; 7 bases are shared with TRBD2. This CDR3 has 16 amino acids. Germline loops: CDR1 SNHLY, CDR2 FYNNEI. The ends lost 2 bases at V and 6 bases at J; junction bases unmatched: 10. The DNA for the CDR3 is TGTGCCAGCAGTGAAACCAGCGGGGTGTCGGGAAACATTCAGTACTTC. Residues: CASSETSGVSGNIQYF.

This sequence joins TRBV11-2 and TRBJ2-7, with TRBD2 as a possible D gene (5 bases). In germline, CDR1 is SGHAT, CDR2 FQNNGV. Trimming cost V 5 bases and J 1 base, with 9 bases left between them. This CDR3 is 13 amino acids long. The CDR3 reads CASSTGVSYEQYF. CDR3 nucleotide sequence: TGTGCCAGCAGCACCGGGGTATCCTACGAGCAGTACTTC.

This clone occurred a few times. The V call is TRBV29-1, the J call TRBJ1-1; 7 nucleotides agree with TRBD1. Germline V gene lookup returns CDR1 SQVTM and CDR2 ANQGSEA. This CDR3 has 14 residues. V lost 1 base, J lost 0 bases, and 2 bases stayed unmatched. CDR3 in amino acids: CSVEGTGMNTEAFF. Written as DNA, the CDR3 is TGCAGCGTTGAAGGGACAGGTATGAACACTGAAGCTTTCTTT.

The rearrangement joins TRBV9 to TRBJ1-4, with unresolved D. V was shortened by 0 bases and J by 4 bases, with 4 bases between the two germline ends. The CDR3 is 13 residues long. Germline V CDR1 and CDR2: SGDLS, YYNGEE. The CDR3 nucleotides are TGTGCCAGCAGCGTAGCGATTAATGAAAAACTGTTTTTT. This encodes CASSVAINEKLFF. Combining the CDR3 with reference TRBV9 and TRBJ1-4 gives the whole variable domain DSGVTQTPKHLITATGQRVTLRCSPRSGDLSVYWYQQSLDQGLQFLIQYYNGEERAKGNILERFSAQQFPDLHSELNLSSLELGDSALYFCASSVAINEKLFFGSGTQLSVL.

The V call is TRBV30, the J call TRBJ1-2; D not certain. CDR1 and CDR2 (germline): GTSNPN, SVGIG (reference sequence). V was cut by 3 bases and J by 6 bases, with 17 bases left in between. This CDR3 contains 14 residues. CDR3 sequence: CAWRRPPEGNGYTF. CDR3 DNA sequence: TGTGCCTGGAGGCGGCCTCCGGAGGGAAATGGCTACACCTTC.

The J gene is TRBJ1-4, the V gene TRBV19, with no clear D. CDR3 length equals 14 residues. Germline V gene data show CDR1 as LNHDA and CDR2 as SQIVND (reference sequence). Trimming removed 3 bases at V and 7 bases at J, with 12 bases between. The CDR3 coding sequence is TGTGCCAGTAGTATTAGGAGTGGTGGTGAAAAACTGTTTTTT. It encodes CASSIRSGGEKLFF.

This chain links TRBV5-4 with TRBJ2-3; D possibly matches TRBD1 or TRBD2 (5 bases each). Trimming took 2 bases from V and 6 from J, leaving 13 bases between them. Germline CDR1 is SGHNT and CDR2 is YYREEE (reference sequence). The CDR3 sequence is 14 residues long. The CDR3 DNA follows: TGTGCCAGCAGCTTTCCAGGGACCCTGGATACGCAGTATTTT. It is translated as CASSFPGTLDTQYF.

This clone appeared a single time. The chain joins TRBV6-5 to TRBJ2-7; D is uncertain. CDR3 length equals 12 residues. V was pared by 7 bases and J by 1 base, with 8 bases between. Per the germline V gene, CDR1 is MNHEY and CDR2 is SVGAGI. The CDR3 protein is CASKTQSYEQYF. The CDR3 DNA sequence: TGTGCCAGCAAAACCCAATCCTACGAGCAGTACTTC.

This sequence joins TRBV5-5 and TRBJ2-6, with unresolved D. Trimming took off 3 bases at V and 4 bases at J, with 14 bases between the two ends. CDR3 length equals 16 residues. Germline loops: CDR1 SGHKS, CDR2 YYEKEE (reference sequence). The CDR3 protein is CASSSYTTKGANVLTF. Written as DNA, the CDR3 is TGTGCCAGCAGCTCCTATACCACGAAAGGGGCCAACGTCCTGACTTTC.

The chain combines TRBV4-1 with TRBJ2-3; 9 positions agree with TRBD2. Germline V lookup: CDR1 MGHRA, CDR2 YSYEKL. Trimming cost V 3 bases and J 5 bases; bases outside gene matches: 15. The CDR3 has 18 residues. Written as DNA, the CDR3 is TGCGCCAGCAGCCAGGGATTGGGCGAGCGGGGGGCCATAGATACGCAGTATTTT. Translated, it gives CASSQGLGERGAIDTQYF.

The V gene is TRBV27, the J gene TRBJ1-2, with D perhaps matching TRBD1 (5 bases). The V gene lost 3 bases and the J gene lost 0 bases, with 8 bases spanning the gap. The CDR3 runs to 14 residues. Per germline, CDR1 MNHEY and CDR2 SMNVEV (reference sequence). The CDR3 sequence is CASSLAGSNYGYTF. CDR3 nucleotide sequence: TGTGCCAGCAGTTTGGCAGGGTCTAACTATGGCTACACCTTC.

As for this clone: Other DNA sequences from this sample encode an identical CDR3 as well. V gene TRBV28 combines with J gene TRBJ1-1, with D hard to call. V gave up 3 bases and J gave up 0 bases, with 5 bases separating them. This CDR3 contains 13 residues. CDR1 is MDHEN and CDR2 is SYDVKM in the germline V gene. The CDR3 DNA follows: TGTGCCAGCAGTTTGAGGTTGAACACTGAAGCTTTCTTT. This sequence encodes CASSLRLNTEAFF.

The chain combines TRBV7-8 with TRBJ2-1; 7 nucleotides align to TRBD1. Germline V gene lookup returns CDR1 SGHVS and CDR2 FQNEAQ. Trimming at V came to 6 bases and at J to 9 bases, leaving 14 bases not matched to a gene. This CDR3 spans 15 amino acids. CDR3 sequence reads: CASRIQGSLWGEQFF. Written as DNA, the CDR3 is TGTGCCAGCAGGATACAGGGGTCCCTCTGGGGTGAGCAGTTCTTC.

The gene calls are TRBV2 and TRBJ1-1; TRBD1 aligns across 8 bases. CDR3 length: 12 amino acids. Germline lookup yields CDR1 SNHLY and CDR2 FYNNEI. V was clipped by 10 bases and J by 2 bases; unmatched bases: 3. CDR3 DNA: TGTGCCACTGGACAGGGCAACACTGAAGCTTTCTTT. The encoded protein is CATGQGNTEAFF.

This sequence joins TRBV9 and TRBJ2-5; possible D gene TRBD2, 5 bases. Between the trimmed V and J ends, which lost 1 base and 5 bases, there was a span of 15 bases. Germline V gives CDR1 SGDLS, CDR2 YYNGEE. The CDR3 is 15 residues long. The CDR3 bases are TGTGCCAGCAGCGTAAGACTGGACTGGCTGGAGACCCAGTACTTC. Amino acids: CASSVRLDWLETQYF.

This clone was detected only a few times. The chain recombines TRBV5-5 with TRBJ2-7; D might be TRBD2 (5 bases). V dropped 4 bases and J dropped 6 bases, with 17 bases sitting between them. CDR1 SGHKS and CDR2 YYEKEE come from the germline V gene (reference sequence). CDR3 size: 14 residues. The CDR3 nucleotides are TGTGCCAGCAGCCTGTTGGACGGGAAGGGCGAGCAGTACTTC. This sequence encodes CASSLLDGKGEQYF.

The V call is TRBV10-3, the J call TRBJ2-7; 8 positions agree with TRBD2. V gave up 11 bases and J gave up 7 bases; unmatched junction bases: 19. The germline CDR1 and CDR2 sequences are ENHRY and SYGVKD. This CDR3 contains 15 residues. The CDR3 DNA is TGTGCCGCATCCGTTTCGGGGGGGGCTTCTCGTGAGCAGTACTTC. It specifies CAASVSGGASREQYF.

V usage is TRBV5-5 and J usage is TRBJ2-5; D might be TRBD2 (6 bases). Trimming took 3 bases from V and 1 from J, leaving 10 bases between them. This CDR3 contains 14 residues. Germline V gene data show CDR1 as SGHKS and CDR2 as YYEKEE (reference sequence). The CDR3 DNA reads TGTGCCAGCAGCTGGAGGGTCCTCCAAGAGACCCAGTACTTC. Translated, it gives CASSWRVLQETQYF. The entire variable domain, with the rest obtained from reference TRBV5-5 and TRBJ2-5, is as follows: DAGVTQSPTHLIKTRGQQVTLRCSPISGHKSVSWYQQVLGQGPQFIFQYYEKEERGRGNFPDRFSARQFPNYSSELNVNALLLGDSALYLCASSWRVLQETQYFGPGTRLLVL.

J is TRBJ2-1 and V is TRBV27; no firm D call. CDR1 and CDR2 (germline): MNHEY, SMNVEV (reference sequence). V lost 7 bases and J lost 0, with 10 bases in between. The CDR3 has 14 amino acids. Here the CDR3 reads CASTHSSSYNEQFF. The DNA for the CDR3 is TGTGCCAGCACGCATTCGAGCTCCTACAATGAGCAGTTCTTC.

CDR3 DNA: TGTGCCAGTAGCACCTCAAGTAGCACAGATACGCAGTATTTT. It codes for CASSTSSSTDTQYF. This chain links TRBV19 with TRBJ2-3; no clear D. The CDR3 covers 14 residues. The V end was cut by 6 bases, the J end by 0 bases, with 10 bases between. In germline, CDR1 is LNHDA, CDR2 SQIVND (reference sequence).

The chain links TRBV5-4 to TRBJ1-2; D is unclear. CDR3 length: 14 amino acids. The germline V gene has CDR1 SGHNT and CDR2 YYREEE (reference sequence). Trimming took off 6 bases at V and 2 bases at J, with 14 bases between the two ends. The CDR3 is CASTEFTGNYGYTF. The CDR3 DNA reads TGTGCCAGCACCGAATTCACGGGAAACTATGGCTACACCTTC.

The chain has TRBV4-2 and TRBJ2-3; possibly TRBD2 for D (6 bases). The CDR3 has 15 amino acids. V lost 1 base and J 4 bases, leaving 12 bases between the germline ends. The germline V gene has CDR1 LGHNA and CDR2 YNFKEQ. As DNA, the CDR3 is TGTGCCAGCAGCCAAGTGGCGGGGAGTGCAGATACGCAGTATTTT. Translating gives CASSQVAGSADTQYF.

The rearrangement uses TRBV5-8 and TRBJ1-4, with D unresolved. The germline V gene encodes CDR1 SGHTS and CDR2 YDEGEE. The CDR3 has 15 residues. V was cut by 4 bases and J by 0 bases, with 10 bases left in between. CDR3 bases: TGTGCCAGCAGCCGAGGTGTTTCAACTAATGAAAAACTGTTTTTT. The encoded protein is CASSRGVSTNEKLFF.